This T cell receptor beta chain was obtained from a study of blood T cell repertoires in COVID-19 (dated by TCRdb to between 2020 and 2021). Notes on the research overall: Collaborator samples came from the United States, Italy and Spain and covered acute and convalescent phases of COVID-19. The material from the prospective study consisted of cDNA or gDNA derived from T cells, B-cell-depleted T cells, or PBMCs. The dataset comprised deeply sampled blood TCRbeta repertoires from subjects exposed to, actively infected with, or recovered from COVID-19. The repertoires were released in a freely available public database intended as a resource for research on the immune response to SARS-CoV-2. Samples came from the ongoing ImmuneRACE study (first 160 participants) plus 1,254 subjects from 6 global collaborators. The sample metadata nearly always contained a de-identified subject ID, COVID-19 status, age in years and sex. Where HLA class I and class II types were available, the types were taken from metadata supplied by the sample provider, not from assay-based typing.

Participants in the prospective study were aged roughly 18 to 89 years, lived in about two dozen United States geographic areas, and enrolled through a virtual design. To assign participants to cohorts, the prospective study relied on clinical history that participants themselves reported in a screening survey and a study questionnaire. Recovered participants in ImmuneRACE Cohort 3 were defined by two consecutive negative NP/OP PCR tests, clearance by a healthcare professional, or resolution of symptoms. In the prospective study, whole blood, serum and a nasopharyngeal or oropharyngeal swab were collected from each participant by mobile phlebotomists. Over a roughly 2-month period, participants in the prospective study had the option of providing additional blood draws and questionnaires. Before DNA extraction, prospective study blood samples were shipped either frozen or at room temperature. With regard to this clone: There is no known antigen for this receptor. Base-call qualities are not available, and no considerably larger clone is one nucleotide away.

Overall study outcomes, separate from this receptor: How much clinical and demographic metadata was included differed by source and by participant, and the metadata was provided uncurated.

The immunoSEQ Assay, a bias-controlled multiplex PCR, was used to amplify TCRbeta CDR3 regions from genomic DNA. The study's processing was this. The number of nucleated cells in each sample was estimated by amplification of reference gene primers within the assay. Sequence reads were collapsed and filtered to measure the absolute abundance of every unique TCRbeta CDR3 rearrangement. For each sample, productive Simpson clonality was calculated as the square root of Simpson's diversity index over productive rearrangements. This immuneACCESS table, as held by TCRdb, lists in-frame sequences with V and J called but not all clones. Of the missing ones, under half trace to an unresolved V gene in checked studies; the others have no known cause. That table gives V, J and clone size, and the DNA gave D and trimming. For this sample the table gives about 330,000 clones, of which 75% to 90% were detected only once. The top ten clones comprise about 5% of the sample.

Taken from cysteine to phenylalanine, the CDR3 has 15 residues. Just CDR3 DNA is preserved here, 45 bases in frame from base 1. V loses 1 base at its end and J loses 3 bases; junction bases beyond the gene matches: 3. For CDR1 and CDR2, the germline V gene (reference sequence) lists LGHDT and YNNKEL. This sequence was found in a man aged 30 to 39 who had recovered from COVID-19. Sequencing was performed on PBMCs or T cells enriched from blood (not recorded which). The chain is made from TRBV3-1 (or the pseudogene TRBV3-2) and TRBJ2-1, and 7 junctional nucleotides match TRBD1. The nucleotide sequence reads as follows: TGTGCCAGCAGCCAAGTGCGGACAGGCTACAATGAGCAGTTCTTC. It encodes CASSQVRTGYNEQFF.